In its sample, the clone carrying this TCR beta chain was seen a few times. Antigen: not known. This record comes from a study of response to subunit inactivated influenza vaccine. TCRdb reprocessed the RT-PCR reads with MiXCR, giving one entry per CDR3 protein. The table shows approximately 500,000 distinct CDR3 sequences, with roughly 13% occurring only once. Study findings and constraints: There was a suggestion from the authors that each seasonal influenza vaccination recruits few new T cells.

The CDR3 covers 15 residues. The germline V and J ends were trimmed by 0 bases and 1 base, with 7 bases remaining between them. In germline, CDR1 is SGHRS, CDR2 YFSETQ. The sample consisted of PBMCs from blood, taken roughly 6 weeks after vaccination. The V and J genes are TRBV5-1 and TRBJ2-2; D remains unclear. This receptor was obtained from a man over 45 who received an inactivated influenza vaccine. Here the CDR3 reads CASSLERLNTGELFF. CDR3 nucleotides: TGCGCCAGCAGCTTGGAACGGCTGAACACCGGGGAGCTGTTTTTT.